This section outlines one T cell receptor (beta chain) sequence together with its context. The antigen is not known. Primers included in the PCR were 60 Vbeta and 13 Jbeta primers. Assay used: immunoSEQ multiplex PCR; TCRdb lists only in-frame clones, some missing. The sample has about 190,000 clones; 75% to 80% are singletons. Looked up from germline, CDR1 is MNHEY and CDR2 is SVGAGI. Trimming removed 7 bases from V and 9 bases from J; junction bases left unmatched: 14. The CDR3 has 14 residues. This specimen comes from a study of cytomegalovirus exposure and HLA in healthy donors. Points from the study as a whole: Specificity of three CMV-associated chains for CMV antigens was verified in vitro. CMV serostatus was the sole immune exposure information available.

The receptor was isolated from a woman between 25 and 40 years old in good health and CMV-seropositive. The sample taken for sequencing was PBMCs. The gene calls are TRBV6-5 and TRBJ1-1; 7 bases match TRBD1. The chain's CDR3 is CASIESTGSPQAFF. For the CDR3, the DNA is TGTGCCAGCATAGAATCGACAGGGTCCCCTCAAGCTTTCTTT.